This T cell receptor (beta chain) was sequenced during a study of OX40 agonist ivuxolimab in advanced cancers. Study-wide points: The mean number of expanded clones was higher in CD8+ T cells than in CD4+.

Concerning this clone itself: Its antigen is not identified.

The data were produced by immunoSEQ multiplex PCR, yet TCRdb's version contains in-frame clones alone and is incomplete. The sample yields 69,000 or so clones, 85% seen once. Germline CDR1 SGHAT, CDR2 FQNNGV. Unmatched junction bases numbered 10, after V lost 3 bases and J lost 8 bases. The CDR3 has 15 residues. The gene calls are TRBV11-2 and TRBJ2-1; 7 bases match TRBD2. Sequenced material: CD4+ or CD8+ T cells sorted from blood, taken in a trial of the OX40 agonist ivuxolimab. This clonotype was obtained from an adult with an advanced solid tumor such as melanoma, head and neck, liver or kidney cancer. In nucleotides, the CDR3 is TGTGCCAGCAGCTTCTTGCGGGGGAGGATGGATGAGCAGTTCTTC. This codes for CASSFLRGRMDEQFF.